A selection of T cell receptor beta chains follows, all from one sample in a study of cytomegalovirus exposure and HLA in healthy donors. Libraries were prepared by immunoSEQ multiplex PCR; TCRdb keeps only in-frame clonotypes and omits some of them. This sample carries 130,000 to 150,000 clones, around 90% of them seen once, and the ten largest clones take about 3.5%. Sequencing was carried out using PBMCs. The receptor set was obtained from a woman aged 18-29 years in good health and CMV-seropositive. The conserved cysteine and the conserved F or W are not part of the CDR3 here. The size entry is marked missing in some rows and otherwise reads once, few, many or a size class.

v_gene: TRBV5-6
abundance: NA
j_gene: TRBJ2-7
CDR3aa: ASSRNRGLFQPSYEQY

v_gene: TRBV6-5
abundance: NA
j_gene: TRBJ2-5
CDR3aa: ASSYSQGGGQETQY

v_gene: TRBV7-8
abundance: NA
j_gene: TRBJ2-1
CDR3aa: ASSLGVSNEQF

v_gene: TRBV10-3
abundance: NA
j_gene: TRBJ1-1
CDR3aa: AIVRDRGDTEAF

v_gene: TRBV11-3
abundance: NA
j_gene: TRBJ2-1
CDR3aa: ASRPGTSNEQF

v_gene: TRBV4-2
abundance: NA
j_gene: TRBJ2-2
CDR3aa: ASSPRTSGGTGELF

v_gene: TRBV12-5
abundance: NA
j_gene: TRBJ1-5
CDR3aa: ASGLAIGQNSNQPQH

v_gene: TRBV30
abundance: NA
j_gene: TRBJ1-5
CDR3aa: AWNPGGGPQH

v_gene: TRBV5-1
abundance: NA
j_gene: TRBJ1-1
CDR3aa: ASSLGLTEAF

v_gene: TRBV5-1
abundance: NA
j_gene: TRBJ2-1
CDR3aa: ASSLEKVAMGHNEQF

v_gene: TRBV28
abundance: NA
j_gene: TRBJ1-5
CDR3aa: ASSIYRLRQPQH

v_gene: TRBV10-3
abundance: NA
j_gene: TRBJ1-1
CDR3aa: AISESTGQGITEAF

v_gene: TRBV5-1
abundance: NA
j_gene: TRBJ1-1
CDR3aa: ASSLIPRRGLLNTEAF

v_gene: TRBV27
abundance: NA
j_gene: TRBJ2-7
CDR3aa: ASSLFGERTYEQY

v_gene: TRBV11-2
abundance: NA
j_gene: TRBJ2-7
CDR3aa: ASSLTGGLSYEQY

v_gene: TRBV16
abundance: once
j_gene: TRBJ1-1
CDR3aa: ASSQSKAGHMNTEAF

v_gene: TRBV27
abundance: NA
j_gene: TRBJ2-1
CDR3aa: ASSVRSSGDEQF

v_gene: TRBV2
abundance: NA
j_gene: TRBJ2-1
CDR3aa: ASSGGREGYEQF

v_gene: TRBV30
abundance: few
j_gene: TRBJ1-4
CDR3aa: AWDPRTNEKLF

v_gene: TRBV28
abundance: NA
j_gene: TRBJ2-3
CDR3aa: ASRVGLAGSTDTQY

v_gene: TRBV4-1
abundance: NA
j_gene: TRBJ2-3
CDR3aa: ASSFSGTPSTDTQY

v_gene: TRBV13
abundance: few
j_gene: TRBJ2-7
CDR3aa: ASSLRDSLTYEQY

v_gene: TRBV28
abundance: NA
j_gene: TRBJ2-7
CDR3aa: ASSQWGGLYEQY

v_gene: TRBV11-1
abundance: NA
j_gene: TRBJ1-2
CDR3aa: ASSVGGQTYGYT

v_gene: TRBV10-3
abundance: NA
j_gene: TRBJ2-7
CDR3aa: AISVGGYEQY

v_gene: TRBV5-6
abundance: once
j_gene: TRBJ2-1
CDR3aa: ASNGLAGVNYNEQF

v_gene: TRBV5-4
abundance: NA
j_gene: TRBJ2-7
CDR3aa: ASSPGGAGGDYEQY

v_gene: TRBV2
abundance: NA
j_gene: TRBJ1-5
CDR3aa: ASSEGTGNSNQPQH

v_gene: TRBV28
abundance: NA
j_gene: TRBJ1-5
CDR3aa: ASRPEGWRNQPQH

v_gene: TRBV6-1
abundance: NA
j_gene: TRBJ2-6
CDR3aa: ASSEGAAGGYGANVLT

v_gene: TRBV30
abundance: once
j_gene: TRBJ2-5
CDR3aa: AWGTVQETQY

v_gene: TRBV12-5
abundance: NA
j_gene: TRBJ2-1
CDR3aa: ASGLVVGLAGGENEQF

v_gene: TRBV29-1
abundance: NA
j_gene: TRBJ1-2
CDR3aa: SANDRANYGYT

v_gene: TRBV27
abundance: NA
j_gene: TRBJ2-2
CDR3aa: ASSLSPVNTGELF

v_gene: TRBV18
abundance: NA
j_gene: TRBJ1-3
CDR3aa: ASSPDRVDTIY

v_gene: TRBV5-1
abundance: NA
j_gene: TRBJ2-3
CDR3aa: ASSSGASGSTDTQY

v_gene: TRBV5-1
abundance: NA
j_gene: TRBJ2-1
CDR3aa: ASSLPSGQDLVGSF

v_gene: TRBV11-3
abundance: once
j_gene: TRBJ1-1
CDR3aa: ASSLISEAF

v_gene: TRBV10-3
abundance: NA
j_gene: TRBJ2-1
CDR3aa: AISESGQVHNEQF